Given below is one TCR beta chain in context. The record originates from a study of blood T cell repertoires in COVID-19. For the study at large: The samples span acute and convalescent COVID-19 from the United States, Italy and Spain.

Trimming cost V 5 bases and J 4 bases, with 14 bases left between them. Germline CDR1 is SGHTA and CDR2 is FQGTGA. The CDR3 has 14 amino acids. Ages ranged from about 18 to 89 years, with residence in around 24 US areas. Profiled with immunoSEQ multiplex PCR; TCRdb holds only in-frame clones, not every one. The table includes over 350,000 clones, 88% detected once. This TCR derives from a woman in her twenties or thirties with acute COVID-19. Sequencing was performed on PBMCs or T cells enriched from blood (not recorded which). This sequence joins TRBV7-3 and TRBJ1-2; possible D gene TRBD1, 6 bases. The CDR3 coding sequence is TGTGCCAGCAGCCCCGGGGGGACACCCTATGGCTACACCTTC. Translated, it gives CASSPGGTPYGYTF.